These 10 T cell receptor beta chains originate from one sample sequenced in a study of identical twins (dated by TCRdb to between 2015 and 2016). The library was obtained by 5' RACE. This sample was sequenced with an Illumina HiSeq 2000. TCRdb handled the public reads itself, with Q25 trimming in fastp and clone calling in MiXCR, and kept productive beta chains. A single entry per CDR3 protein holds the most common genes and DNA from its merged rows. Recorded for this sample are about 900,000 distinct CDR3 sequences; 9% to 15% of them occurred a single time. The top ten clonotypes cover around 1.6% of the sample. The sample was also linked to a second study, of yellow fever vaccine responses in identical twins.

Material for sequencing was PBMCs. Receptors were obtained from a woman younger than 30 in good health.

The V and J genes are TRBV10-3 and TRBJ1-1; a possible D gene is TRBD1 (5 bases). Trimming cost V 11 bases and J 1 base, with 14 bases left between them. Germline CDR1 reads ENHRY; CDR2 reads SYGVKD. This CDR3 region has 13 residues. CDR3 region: CAGGIDANTEAFF. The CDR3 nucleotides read TGTGCCGGGGGAATAGACGCGAACACTGAAGCTTTCTTT.

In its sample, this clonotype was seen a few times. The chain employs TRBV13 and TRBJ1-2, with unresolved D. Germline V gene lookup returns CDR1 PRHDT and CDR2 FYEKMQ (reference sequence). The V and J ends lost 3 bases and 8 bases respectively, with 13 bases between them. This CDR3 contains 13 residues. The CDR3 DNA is TGTGCCAGCAGCTTTGGGCAGAAAGAGGGCTACACCTTC. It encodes CASSFGQKEGYTF.

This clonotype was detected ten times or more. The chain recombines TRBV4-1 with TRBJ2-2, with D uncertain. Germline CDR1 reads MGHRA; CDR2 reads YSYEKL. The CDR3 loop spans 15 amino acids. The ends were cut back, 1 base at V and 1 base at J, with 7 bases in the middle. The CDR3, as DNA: TGCGCCAGCAGCCAAGTTGGCAGGAACACCGGGGAGCTGTTTTTT. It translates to CASSQVGRNTGELFF.

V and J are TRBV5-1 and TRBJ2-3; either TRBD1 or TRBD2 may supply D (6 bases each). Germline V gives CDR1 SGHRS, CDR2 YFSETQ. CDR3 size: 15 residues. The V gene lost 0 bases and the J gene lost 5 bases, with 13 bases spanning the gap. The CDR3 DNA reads TGCGCCAGCAGCTTGGCCTATAGGGGGGTAGATACGCAGTATTTT. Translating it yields CASSLAYRGVDTQYF.

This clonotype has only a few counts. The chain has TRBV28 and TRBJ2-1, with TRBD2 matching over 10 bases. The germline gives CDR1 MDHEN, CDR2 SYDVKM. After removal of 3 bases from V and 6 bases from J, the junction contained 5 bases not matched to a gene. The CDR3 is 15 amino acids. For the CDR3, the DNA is TGTGCCAGCAGTTTTACGACTAGCGGGCTCAATGAGCAGTTCTTC. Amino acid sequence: CASSFTTSGLNEQFF.

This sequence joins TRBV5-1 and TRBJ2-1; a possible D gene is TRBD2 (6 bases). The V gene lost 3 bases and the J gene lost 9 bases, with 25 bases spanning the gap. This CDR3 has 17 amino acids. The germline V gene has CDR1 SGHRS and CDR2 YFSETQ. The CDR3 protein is CASSSTPSESTGGEQFF. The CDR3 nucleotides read TGCGCCAGCAGCTCGACGCCTAGCGAATCGACTGGCGGTGAGCAGTTCTTC.

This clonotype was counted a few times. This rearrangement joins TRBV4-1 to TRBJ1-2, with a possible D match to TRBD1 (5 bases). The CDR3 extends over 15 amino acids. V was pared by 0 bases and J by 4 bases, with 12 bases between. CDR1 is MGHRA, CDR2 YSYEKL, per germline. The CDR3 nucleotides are TGCGCCAGCAGCCAAGAGGAGGAGGGGATCTATGGCTACACCTTC. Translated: CASSQEEEGIYGYTF.

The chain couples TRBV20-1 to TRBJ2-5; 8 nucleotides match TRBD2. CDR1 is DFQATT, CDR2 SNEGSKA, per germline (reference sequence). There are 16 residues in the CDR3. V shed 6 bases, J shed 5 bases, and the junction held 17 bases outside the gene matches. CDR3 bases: TGCAGTGCAGAGCCTACTCACGGGACTAGTATGGAGACCCAGTACTTC. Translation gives CSAEPTHGTSMETQYF.

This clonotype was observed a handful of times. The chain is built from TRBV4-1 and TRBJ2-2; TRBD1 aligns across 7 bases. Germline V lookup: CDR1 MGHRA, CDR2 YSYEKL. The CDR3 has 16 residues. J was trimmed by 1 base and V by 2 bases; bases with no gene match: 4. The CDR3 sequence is CASSQTGTVNTGELFF. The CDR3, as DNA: TGCGCCAGCAGCCAAACCGGGACAGTGAACACCGGGGAGCTGTTTTTT.

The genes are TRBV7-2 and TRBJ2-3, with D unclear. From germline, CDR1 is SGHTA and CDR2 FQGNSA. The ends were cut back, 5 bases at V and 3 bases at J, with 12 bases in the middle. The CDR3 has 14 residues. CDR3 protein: CASSLGVATDTQYF. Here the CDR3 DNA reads TGTGCCAGCAGCCTAGGCGTGGCGACAGATACGCAGTATTTT.